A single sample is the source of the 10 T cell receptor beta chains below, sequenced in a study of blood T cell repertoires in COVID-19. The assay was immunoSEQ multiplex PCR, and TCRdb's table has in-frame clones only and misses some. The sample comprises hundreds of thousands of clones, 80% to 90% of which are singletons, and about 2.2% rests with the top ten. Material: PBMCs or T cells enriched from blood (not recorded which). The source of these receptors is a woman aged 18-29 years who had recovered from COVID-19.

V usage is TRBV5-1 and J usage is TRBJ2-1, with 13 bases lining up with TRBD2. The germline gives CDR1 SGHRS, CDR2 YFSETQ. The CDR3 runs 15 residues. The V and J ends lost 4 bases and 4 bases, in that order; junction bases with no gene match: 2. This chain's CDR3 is CASSRTSGGYNEQFF. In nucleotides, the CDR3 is TGCGCCAGCAGCCGGACTAGCGGGGGTTACAATGAGCAGTTCTTC.

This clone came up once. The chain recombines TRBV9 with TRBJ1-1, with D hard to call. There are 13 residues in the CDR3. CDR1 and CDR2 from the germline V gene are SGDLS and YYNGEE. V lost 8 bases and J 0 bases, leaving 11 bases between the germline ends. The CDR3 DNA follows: TGTGCCAGTAGGTCCGGGATGAACACTGAAGCTTTCTTT. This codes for CASRSGMNTEAFF.

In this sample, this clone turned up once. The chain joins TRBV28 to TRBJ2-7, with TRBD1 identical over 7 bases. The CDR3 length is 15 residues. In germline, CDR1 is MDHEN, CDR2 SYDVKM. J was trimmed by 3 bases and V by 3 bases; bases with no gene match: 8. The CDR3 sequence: CASSFGDSLVYEQYF. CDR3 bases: TGTGCCAGCAGTTTCGGGGACAGCCTTGTCTACGAGCAGTACTTC.

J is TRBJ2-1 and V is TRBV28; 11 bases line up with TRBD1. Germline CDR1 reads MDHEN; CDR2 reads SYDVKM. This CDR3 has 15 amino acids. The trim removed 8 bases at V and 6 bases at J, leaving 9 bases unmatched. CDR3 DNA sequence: TGTGCCAGCTTTTACTCCGGGACAGGGGGCAATGAGCAGTTCTTC. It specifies CASFYSGTGGNEQFF.

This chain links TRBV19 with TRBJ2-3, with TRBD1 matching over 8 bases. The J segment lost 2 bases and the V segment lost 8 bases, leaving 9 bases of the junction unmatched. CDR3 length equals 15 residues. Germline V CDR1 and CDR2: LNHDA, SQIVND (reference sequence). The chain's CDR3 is CASSADRAYTDTQYF. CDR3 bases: TGTGCCAGTTCGGCGGACAGGGCCTACACAGATACGCAGTATTTT.

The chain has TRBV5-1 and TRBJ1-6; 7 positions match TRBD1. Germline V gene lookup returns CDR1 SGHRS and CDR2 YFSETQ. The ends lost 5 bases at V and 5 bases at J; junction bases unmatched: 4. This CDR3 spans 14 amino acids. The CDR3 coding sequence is TGCGCCAGCAGGATAGACAGGGATAATTCACCCCTCCACTTT. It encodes CASRIDRDNSPLHF.

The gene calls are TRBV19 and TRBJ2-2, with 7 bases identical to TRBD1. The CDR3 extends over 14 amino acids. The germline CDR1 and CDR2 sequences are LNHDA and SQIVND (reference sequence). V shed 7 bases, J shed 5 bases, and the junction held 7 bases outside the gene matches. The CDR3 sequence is CASTLTGRTGELFF. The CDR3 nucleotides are TGTGCCAGTACTTTGACAGGGAGAACCGGGGAGCTGTTTTTT.

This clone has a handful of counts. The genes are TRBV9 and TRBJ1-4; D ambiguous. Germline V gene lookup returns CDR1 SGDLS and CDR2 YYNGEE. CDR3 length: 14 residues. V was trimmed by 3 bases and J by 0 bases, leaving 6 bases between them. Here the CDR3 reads CASSGRATNEKLFF. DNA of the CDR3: TGTGCCAGCAGCGGTCGCGCAACTAATGAAAAACTGTTTTTT.

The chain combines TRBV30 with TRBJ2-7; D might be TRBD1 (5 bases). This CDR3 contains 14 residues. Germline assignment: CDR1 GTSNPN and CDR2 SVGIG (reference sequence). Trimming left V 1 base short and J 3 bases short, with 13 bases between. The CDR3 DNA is TGTGCCTGGAGTGACAGGACGCCCAACTACGAGCAGTACTTC. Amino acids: CAWSDRTPNYEQYF.

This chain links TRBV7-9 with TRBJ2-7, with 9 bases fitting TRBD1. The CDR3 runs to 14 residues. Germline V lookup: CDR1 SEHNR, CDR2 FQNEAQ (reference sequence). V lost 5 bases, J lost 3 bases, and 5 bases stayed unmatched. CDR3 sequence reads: CASSHNRGHYEQYF. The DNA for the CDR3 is TGTGCCAGCAGCCATAACAGGGGGCACTACGAGCAGTACTTC. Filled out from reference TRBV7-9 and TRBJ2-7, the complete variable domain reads DTGVSQNPRHKITKRGQNVTFRCDPISEHNRLYWYRQTLGQGPEFLTYFQNEAQLEKSRLLSDRFSAERPKGSFSTLEIQRTEQGDSAMYLCASSHNRGHYEQYFGPGTRLTVT.